The entry below gives a single TCR beta chain sequence along with its context. What it binds is unknown. This entry is derived from a study of Graves' ophthalmopathy and Graves' hyperthyroidism. Study findings and constraints: Most thyroid-expanded clonotypes exceeding 0.001 frequency were also found in blood.

Germline V gene data show CDR1 as SGHVT and CDR2 as SQSDAQ. This CDR3 is built from 15 residues. V dropped 5 bases and J dropped 3 bases, with 17 bases sitting between them. Each donor who had ophthalmopathy showed moderate-to-severe activity, a CAS of ≥3, a NOSPECS of ≥4, and a duration under 3 months. Amplifying from RNA transcripts, the study obtained TCR beta CDR3 regions. The workflow started with a first-round RT-PCR run with HTBI primers and then moved on to a second-round multiplex PCR. Each CDR3 protein gets one entry after TCRdb re-called the multiplex PCR reads with MiXCR. The data show fewer than 70,000 distinct CDR3 sequences, roughly half seen once.

Input material: peripheral blood. The V call is TRBV7-4, the J call TRBJ2-7; D is perhaps TRBD2 (6 bases). The clonotype originates from an adult woman with Graves' ophthalmopathy. CDR3 sequence reads: CASSPPGLLSYEQYF. The CDR3 DNA sequence: TGTGCCAGCAGCCCCCCCGGACTATTAAGCTACGAGCAGTACTTC.